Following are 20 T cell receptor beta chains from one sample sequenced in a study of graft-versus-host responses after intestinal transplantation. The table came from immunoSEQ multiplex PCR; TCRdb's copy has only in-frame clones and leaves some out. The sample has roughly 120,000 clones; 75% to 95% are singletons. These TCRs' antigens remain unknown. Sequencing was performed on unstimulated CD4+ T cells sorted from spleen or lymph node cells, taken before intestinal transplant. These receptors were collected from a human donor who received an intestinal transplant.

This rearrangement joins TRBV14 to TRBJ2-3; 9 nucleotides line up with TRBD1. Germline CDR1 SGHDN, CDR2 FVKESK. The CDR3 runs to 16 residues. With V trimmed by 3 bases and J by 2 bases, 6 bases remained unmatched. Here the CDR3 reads CASSHRDRVYTDTQYF. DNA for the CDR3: TGTGCCAGCAGCCATCGGGACAGGGTTTACACAGATACGCAGTATTTT.

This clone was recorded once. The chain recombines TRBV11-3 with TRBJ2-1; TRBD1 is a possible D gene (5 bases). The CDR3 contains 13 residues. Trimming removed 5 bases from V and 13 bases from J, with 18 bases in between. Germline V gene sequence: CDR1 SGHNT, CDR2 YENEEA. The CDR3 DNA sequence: TGTGCCAGCAGCCCAAATATGGGGCATGCCCAGTTCTTC. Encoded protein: CASSPNMGHAQFF.

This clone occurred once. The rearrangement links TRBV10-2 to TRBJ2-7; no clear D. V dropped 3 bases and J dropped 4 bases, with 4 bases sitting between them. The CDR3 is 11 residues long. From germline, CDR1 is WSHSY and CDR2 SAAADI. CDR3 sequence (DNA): TGCGCCAGCAGTGACAGGTACGAGCAGTACTTC. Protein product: CASSDRYEQYF.

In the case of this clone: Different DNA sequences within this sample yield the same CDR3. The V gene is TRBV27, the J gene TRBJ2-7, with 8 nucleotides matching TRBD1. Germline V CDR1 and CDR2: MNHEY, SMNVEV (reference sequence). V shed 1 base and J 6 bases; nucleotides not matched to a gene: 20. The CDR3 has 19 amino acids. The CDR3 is CASSLFRPAPGQGVREQYF. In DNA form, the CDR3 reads TGTGCCAGCAGTTTATTTCGCCCCGCCCCAGGACAGGGTGTCCGCGAGCAGTACTTC.

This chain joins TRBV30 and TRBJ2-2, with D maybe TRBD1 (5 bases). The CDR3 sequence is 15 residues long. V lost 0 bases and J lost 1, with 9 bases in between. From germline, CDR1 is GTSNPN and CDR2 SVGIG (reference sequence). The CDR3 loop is CAWSVGAWNTGELFF. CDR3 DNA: TGTGCCTGGAGTGTAGGGGCTTGGAACACCGGGGAGCTGTTTTTT.

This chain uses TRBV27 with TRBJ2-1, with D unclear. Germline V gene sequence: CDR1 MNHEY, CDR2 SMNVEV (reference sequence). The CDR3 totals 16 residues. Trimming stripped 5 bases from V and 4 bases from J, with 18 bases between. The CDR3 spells CASSPISRGVYNEQFF. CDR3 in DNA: TGTGCCAGCAGTCCTATCTCGCGCGGCGTTTACAATGAGCAGTTCTTC.

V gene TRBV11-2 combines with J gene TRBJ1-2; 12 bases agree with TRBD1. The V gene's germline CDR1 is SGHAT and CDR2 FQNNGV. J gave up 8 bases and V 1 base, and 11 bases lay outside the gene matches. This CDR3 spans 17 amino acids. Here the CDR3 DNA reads TGTGCCAGCAGCTTAGCCGGGACAGGGGGCGCAGTAAACGGCTACACCTTC. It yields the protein CASSLAGTGGAVNGYTF.

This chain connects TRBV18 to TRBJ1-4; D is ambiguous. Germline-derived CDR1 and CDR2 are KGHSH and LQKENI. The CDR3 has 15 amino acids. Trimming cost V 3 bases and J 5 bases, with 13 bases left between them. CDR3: CASSPEAPRNEKLFF. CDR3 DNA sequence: TGTGCCAGCTCACCCGAGGCTCCGAGGAATGAAAAACTGTTTTTT.

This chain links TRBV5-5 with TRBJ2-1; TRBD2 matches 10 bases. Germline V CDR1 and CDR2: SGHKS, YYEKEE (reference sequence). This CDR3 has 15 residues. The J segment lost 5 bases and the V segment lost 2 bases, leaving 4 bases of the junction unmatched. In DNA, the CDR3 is TGTGCCAGCAGCTTTGTACTAGCGGGGAACAATGAGCAGTTCTTC. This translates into CASSFVLAGNNEQFF.

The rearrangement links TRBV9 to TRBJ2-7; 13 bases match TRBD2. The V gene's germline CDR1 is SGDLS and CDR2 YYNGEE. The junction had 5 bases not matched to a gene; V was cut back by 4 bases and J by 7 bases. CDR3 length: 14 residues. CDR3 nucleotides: TGTGCCAGCAGCATCGGACTAGCGGGAGAAGAGCAGTACTTC. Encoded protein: CASSIGLAGEEQYF. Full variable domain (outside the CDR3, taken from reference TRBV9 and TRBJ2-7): DSGVTQTPKHLITATGQRVTLRCSPRSGDLSVYWYQQSLDQGLQFLIQYYNGEERAKGNILERFSAQQFPDLHSELNLSSLELGDSALYFCASSIGLAGEEQYFGPGTRLTVT.

CDR3 sequence: CSAAGLSLPNEKLFF. Written as DNA, the CDR3 is TGCAGCGCCGCGGGGCTGTCCTTACCGAATGAAAAACTGTTTTTT. This chain uses TRBV29-1 with TRBJ1-4; TRBD1 is a possible D gene (5 bases). CDR3 length equals 15 residues. With 7 bases removed from V and 5 bases from J, the gap between germline ends came to 20 bases. The germline CDR1 and CDR2 sequences are SQVTM and ANQGSEA. The complete variable domain, with remaining parts taken from reference TRBV29-1 and TRBJ1-4, reads SAVISQKPSRDICQRGTSLTIQCQVDSQVTMMFWYRQQPGQSLTLIATANQGSEATYESGFVIDKFPISRPNLTFSTLTVSNMSPEDSSIYLCSAAGLSLPNEKLFFGSGTQLSVL.

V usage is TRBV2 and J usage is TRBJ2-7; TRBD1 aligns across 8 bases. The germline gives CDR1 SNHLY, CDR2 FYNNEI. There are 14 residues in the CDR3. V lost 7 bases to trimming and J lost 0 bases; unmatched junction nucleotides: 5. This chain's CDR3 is CASTRGQGSYEQYF. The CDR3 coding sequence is TGTGCCAGCACCAGAGGACAGGGCTCCTACGAGCAGTACTTC.

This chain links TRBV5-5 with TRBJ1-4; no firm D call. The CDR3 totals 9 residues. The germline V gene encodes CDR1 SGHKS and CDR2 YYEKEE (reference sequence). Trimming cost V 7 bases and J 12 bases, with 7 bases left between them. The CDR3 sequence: CASPGELFF. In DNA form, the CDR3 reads TGTGCCAGCCCCGGGGAACTGTTTTTT.

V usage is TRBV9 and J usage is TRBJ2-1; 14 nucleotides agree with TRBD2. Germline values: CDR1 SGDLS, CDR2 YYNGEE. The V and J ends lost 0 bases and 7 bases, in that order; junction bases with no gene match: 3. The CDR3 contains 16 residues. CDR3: CASSVGGLAGVNEQFF. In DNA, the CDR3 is TGTGCCAGCAGCGTAGGGGGACTAGCGGGAGTAAATGAGCAGTTCTTC.

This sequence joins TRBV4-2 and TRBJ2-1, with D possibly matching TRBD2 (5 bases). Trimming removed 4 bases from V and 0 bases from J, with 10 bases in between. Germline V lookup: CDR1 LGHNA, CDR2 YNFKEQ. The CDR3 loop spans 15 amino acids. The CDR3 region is CASSPGLSSYNEQFF. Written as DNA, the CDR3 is TGTGCCAGCAGCCCCGGACTGAGCTCCTACAATGAGCAGTTCTTC.

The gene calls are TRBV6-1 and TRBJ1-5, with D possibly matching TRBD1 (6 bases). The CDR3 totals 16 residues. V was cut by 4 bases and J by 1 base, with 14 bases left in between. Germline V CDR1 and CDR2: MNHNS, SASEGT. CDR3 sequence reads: CASSAVQGLSNQPQHF. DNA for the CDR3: TGTGCCAGCAGTGCCGTACAGGGACTAAGCAATCAGCCCCAGCATTTT.

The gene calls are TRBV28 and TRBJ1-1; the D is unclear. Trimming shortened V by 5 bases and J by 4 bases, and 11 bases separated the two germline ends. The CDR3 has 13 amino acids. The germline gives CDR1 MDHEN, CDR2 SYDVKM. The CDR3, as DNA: TGTGCCAGCAGTATATCCGGGGTCACTGAAGCTTTCTTT. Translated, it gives CASSISGVTEAFF.

The chain's CDR3 is CASSEGNRGGLTGAFF. CDR3 nucleotides: TGTGCCAGCAGTGAAGGAAACAGGGGGGGCCTGACGGGGGCTTTCTTT. This chain connects TRBV2 to TRBJ1-1; 8 nucleotides line up with TRBD1. CDR3 length equals 16 residues. The V segment lost 1 base and the J segment 11 bases; nucleotides outside the gene matches: 15. Germline V CDR1 and CDR2: SNHLY, FYNNEI. The full variable domain, with the rest looked up from reference TRBV2 and TRBJ1-1, is EPEVTQTPSHQVTQMGQEVILRCVPISNHLYFYWYRQILGQKVEFLVSFYNNEISEKSEIFDDQFSVERPDGSNFTLKIRSTKLEDSAMYFCASSEGNRGGLTGAFFGQGTRLTVV.

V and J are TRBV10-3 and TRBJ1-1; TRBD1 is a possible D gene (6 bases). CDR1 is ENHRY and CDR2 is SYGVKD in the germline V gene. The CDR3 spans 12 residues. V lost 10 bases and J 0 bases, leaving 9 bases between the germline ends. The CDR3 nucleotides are TGTGCCACCGGACAGTTGAACACTGAAGCTTTCTTT. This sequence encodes CATGQLNTEAFF.

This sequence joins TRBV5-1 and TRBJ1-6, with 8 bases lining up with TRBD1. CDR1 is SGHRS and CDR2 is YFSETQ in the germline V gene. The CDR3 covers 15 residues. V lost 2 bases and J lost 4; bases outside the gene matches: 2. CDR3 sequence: CASSLQGEYNSPLHF. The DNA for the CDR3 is TGCGCCAGCAGCTTACAGGGGGAGTATAATTCACCCCTCCACTTT.